A selection of T cell receptor beta chains follows, all from one sample in a study of blood T cell repertoires in COVID-19. This table comes from immunoSEQ multiplex PCR, and its TCRdb copy is limited to in-frame clones, with some not included. Of some 45,000 clones in the sample, more than 65% were seen once. What was sequenced was peripheral blood. The receptors originated from an older woman with acute or convalescent COVID-19. Each CDR3 is given with its conserved first and last residue.

V	J	length	CDR3
TRBV27	TRBJ2-1	16	CASSLKAGGPKNEQFF
TRBV3-1/TRBV3-2	TRBJ2-3	15	CASSQEDTDTDTQYF
TRBV27	TRBJ2-7	14	CASSRVAGTYEQYF
TRBV5-8	TRBJ2-2	15	CASSSDSWNTGELFF
TRBV7-2	TRBJ2-7	14	CASSRGLAGFEQYF
TRBV3-1/TRBV3-2	TRBJ2-2	14	CASSRGGDTGELFF
TRBV19	TRBJ1-2	15	CASSEIQGIRRGYTF
TRBV15	TRBJ2-2	17	CATSRDYNRGSGGELFF
TRBV4-3	TRBJ2-2	16	CASSQGTGDNTGELFF
TRBV30	TRBJ1-4	14	CAWSVGGLREKLFF
TRBV30	TRBJ1-5	15	CAWSAQTGREQPQHF
TRBV7-9	TRBJ1-6	14	CASSLADRVSPLHF
TRBV27	TRBJ2-2	13	CASRDTNTGELFF
TRBV23-1	TRBJ1-5	16	CASRRQGKYSNQPQHF
TRBV7-9	TRBJ1-2	15	CASSLAQNGEDGYTF
TRBV5-6	TRBJ1-1	16	CASSRRDSRRNTEAFF
TRBV10-3	TRBJ1-6	13	CAITETANSPLHF
TRBV5-1	TRBJ1-1	15	CASSLAGTPNTEAFF
TRBV2	TRBJ2-1	16	CASSEVVASDDYEQFF
TRBV19	TRBJ2-7	14	CASSIDTRGHEQYF
TRBV10-1	TRBJ2-2	17	CASSPWEGGRWTGELFF
TRBV7-8	TRBJ2-7	15	CASTPKGLESHEQYF
TRBV10-3	TRBJ2-2	16	CAISESTSGTTGELFF
TRBV6-1	TRBJ1-4	15	CASSDTHRSSEKLFF
TRBV27	TRBJ2-7	15	CASRIAGTERYEQYF
TRBV9	TRBJ2-2	16	CASSAGTSGEVGELFF